The 18 T cell receptor beta chains reported below all come from one sample, sequenced in a study of cytomegalovirus exposure and HLA in healthy donors. Use of 60 Vbeta and 13 Jbeta primers characterized the PCR. TCRdb's table, derived via immunoSEQ multiplex PCR, lists solely in-frame clones and lacks some. This table holds roughly 160,000 clones, more than 70% found once. The specimen was PBMCs. All receptors come from a woman in her thirties or forties in good health and CMV-seropositive.

The chain carries TRBV4-2 and TRBJ2-1; D gene ambiguous. This CDR3 is built from 15 residues. The V and J ends lost 0 bases and 6 bases respectively, with 12 bases between them. From germline, CDR1 is LGHNA and CDR2 YNFKEQ. This CDR3 is CASSQEWSSSNEQFF. Written as DNA, the CDR3 is TGTGCCAGCAGCCAAGAATGGAGTAGCAGCAATGAGCAGTTCTTC.

This clone appeared a few times. The chain uses TRBV7-9 and TRBJ1-1; no clear D. The V end was cut by 3 bases, the J end by 2 bases, with 10 bases between. The CDR3 extends over 14 amino acids. CDR1 is SEHNR, CDR2 FQNEAQ, per germline (reference sequence). The CDR3 spells CASSFGRHNTEAFF. The CDR3 DNA is TGTGCCAGCAGCTTCGGCAGGCATAACACTGAAGCTTTCTTT.

This clone appeared a few times. The V and J genes are TRBV5-4 and TRBJ1-5, with D perhaps TRBD1 (6 bases). CDR1 SGHNT and CDR2 YYREEE come from the germline V gene (reference sequence). There are 14 residues in the CDR3. Trimming cost V 1 base and J 5 bases, with 10 bases left between them. CDR3 coding DNA: TGTGCCAGCAGCTTGTTTCCAGGGGATCAGCCCCAGCATTTT. It yields the protein CASSLFPGDQPQHF.

This clone was detected a few times. The genes are TRBV7-8 and TRBJ2-3; perhaps TRBD1 as D (6 bases). The ends were cut back, 2 bases at V and 6 bases at J, with 12 bases in the middle. CDR3 length: 14 residues. CDR1 SGHVS and CDR2 FQNEAQ come from the germline V gene. CDR3 in DNA: TGTGCCAGCAGCTTATACAGGGCAGGGGATACGCAGTATTTT. This codes for CASSLYRAGDTQYF.

This clone was counted between two and nine times. The CDR3 region has the DNA TGTGCCATCAGTGACCCCATTTGGCGGGAGAAAAGAGGCGAGCAGTACTTC. This gives the protein CAISDPIWREKRGEQYF. J is TRBJ2-5 and V is TRBV10-3; TRBD2 matches at 7 bases. The closer fit of TRBJ2-7 to the DNA end suggests the J call may be wrong. This CDR3 region has 17 residues. Germline values: CDR1 ENHRY, CDR2 SYGVKD.

As concerns this clone: Germline and junction disagree at one end, which may indicate a read error. The chain links TRBV2 to TRBJ1-1; D may be TRBD1 (5 bases). The CDR3 spans 13 residues. Germline loops: CDR1 SNHLY, CDR2 FYNNEI. The chain's CDR3 is CASSLRQTGEAFF. In DNA, the CDR3 is TGTGCCAGCAGTCTGAGACAGACTGGAGAAGCTTTTTTT.

The chain carries TRBV5-6 and TRBJ2-7; D unclear. Trimming cost V 2 bases and J 6 bases, with 12 bases left between them. Looked up from germline, CDR1 is SGHDT and CDR2 is YYEEEE. This CDR3 has 13 residues. The CDR3 bases are TGTGCCAGCAGCTTTTCTGTGGTGAGCGAGCAGTACTTC. It codes for CASSFSVVSEQYF.

This clone was observed a single time. V and J are TRBV29-1 and TRBJ2-2; tentative D call: TRBD1 (5 bases). Germline V gives CDR1 SQVTM, CDR2 ANQGSEA. The CDR3 runs 16 residues. The V and J ends lost 1 base and 5 bases respectively, with 17 bases between them. The CDR3 DNA reads TGCAGCGTTGAAGGGGGCGCCTCGCTTCCGACCGGGGAGCTGTTTTTT. As protein: CSVEGGASLPTGELFF.

The rearrangement uses TRBV11-2 and TRBJ2-7; unclear D gene. Germline V gene lookup returns CDR1 SGHAT and CDR2 FQNNGV. V was cut by 0 bases and J by 2 bases, with 8 bases left in between. The CDR3 has 14 residues. CDR3 nucleotide sequence: TGTGCCAGCAGCTTAGATTTTGCGACCTACGAGCAGTACTTC. Residues: CASSLDFATYEQYF.

V gene TRBV15 combines with J gene TRBJ2-7, with 7 bases that match TRBD2. The CDR3 totals 17 residues. CDR1 and CDR2 (germline): LNHNV, YYDKDF (reference sequence). V lost 5 bases and J lost 1; bases outside the gene matches: 14. The CDR3 DNA reads TGTGCCACCAGCTCCATCTACACCGGGACTACGTCCTACGAGCAGTACTTC. Protein product: CATSSIYTGTTSYEQYF.

The rearrangement links TRBV11-1 to TRBJ2-7; D possibly corresponds to TRBD1 (5 bases). The V gene lost 5 bases and the J gene lost 4 bases, with 15 bases spanning the gap. Looked up from germline, CDR1 is SGHAT and CDR2 is FQDESV (reference sequence). The length of the CDR3 is 14 residues. DNA of the CDR3: TGTGCCAGCAGCAGTGGGCAGGGTTGGTACGAGCAGTACTTC. It yields the protein CASSSGQGWYEQYF.

This sequence joins TRBV2 and TRBJ1-5; D may be TRBD1 (6 bases). Germline assignment: CDR1 SNHLY and CDR2 FYNNEI. V lost 6 bases, J lost 3 bases, and 15 bases lay in between. The CDR3 is 15 residues long. The DNA of the CDR3 is TGTGCCAGCAGCGAGATCAGGGGATACAATCAGCCCCAGCATTTT. Translation gives CASSEIRGYNQPQHF.

The J gene is TRBJ2-7, the V gene TRBV29-1, with 9 bases that match TRBD2. From germline, CDR1 is SQVTM and CDR2 ANQGSEA. This CDR3 has 14 amino acids. J lost 6 bases, V lost 6 bases, and 12 bases had no gene match. CDR3 nucleotide sequence: TGCAGCGTCGCCTGGCGGGAGGGTTCCGGCGAGCAGTACTTC. Translated, it gives CSVAWREGSGEQYF.

This clone turned up a few times. The rearrangement uses TRBV14 and TRBJ1-1; 8 positions agree with TRBD1. CDR1 is SGHDN and CDR2 is FVKESK in the germline V gene. V lost 3 bases and J lost 12; bases outside the gene matches: 6. The CDR3 totals 12 residues. The CDR3 loop reads CASSQWTGQTFF. The CDR3 DNA sequence: TGTGCCAGCAGCCAGTGGACAGGGCAGACTTTCTTT.

V gene TRBV7-9 combines with J gene TRBJ2-7; perhaps TRBD2 as D (5 bases). This CDR3 region has 13 residues. Germline V CDR1 and CDR2: SEHNR, FQNEAQ (reference sequence). V gave up 1 base and J gave up 5 bases, with 9 bases separating them. Here the CDR3 reads CASSLVWENEQYF. The CDR3, as DNA: TGTGCCAGCAGCTTAGTTTGGGAGAACGAGCAGTACTTC.

This clone was counted a single time. This chain links TRBV19 with TRBJ1-3; 8 nucleotides align to TRBD1. The CDR3 loop spans 18 amino acids. Germline CDR1 and CDR2: LNHDA and SQIVND (reference sequence). Trimming took 10 bases from V and 0 from J; bases not matched to a gene: 17. The DNA of the CDR3 is TGTGCCAAAAGATGGCAGGGGGCGAAGAACAGCTCTGGAAACACCATATATTTT. Protein: CAKRWQGAKNSSGNTIYF. The full variable domain, rest sourced from reference TRBV19 and TRBJ1-3, is DGGITQSPKYLFRKEGQNVTLSCEQNLNHDAMYWYRQDPGQGLRLIYYSQIVNDFQKGDIAEGYSVSREKKESFPLTVTSAQKNPTAFYLCAKRWQGAKNSSGNTIYFGEGSWLTVV.

This chain joins TRBV19 and TRBJ2-3; 7 nucleotides line up with TRBD2. CDR3 size: 17 residues. Unmatched junction bases numbered 15, after V lost 5 bases and J lost 4 bases. The germline V gene has CDR1 LNHDA and CDR2 SQIVND (reference sequence). CDR3 in amino acids: CASSRWISGGSADTQYF. CDR3 DNA sequence: TGTGCCAGTAGTCGGTGGATTTCTGGCGGGAGTGCAGATACGCAGTATTTT.

The chain couples TRBV27 to TRBJ2-3; a weak D match, TRBD1 (5 bases). V was shortened by 3 bases and J by 10 bases, with 11 bases between the two germline ends. Germline CDR1 reads MNHEY; CDR2 reads SMNVEV (reference sequence). The CDR3 contains 12 residues. The CDR3 DNA reads TGTGCCAGCAGTTTTCGTCAGGGCTCGCAGTATTTT. Protein sequence: CASSFRQGSQYF.